The 25 T cell receptor beta chains in this list originate from one sample, sequenced in a study of blood T cell repertoires in COVID-19. Generated by immunoSEQ multiplex PCR, the TCRdb table keeps only in-frame clones and is missing some. The sample shows tens of thousands of clones, around 87% of them seen only once. Sequencing was done on a sample of peripheral blood. These receptors were taken from a human donor in a cohort sampled during active COVID-19.

The rearrangement links TRBV10-2 to TRBJ2-3; 9 nucleotides align to TRBD2. The ends lost 3 bases at V and 7 bases at J; junction bases unmatched: 11. The CDR3 sequence is 16 residues long. The germline CDR1 and CDR2 sequences are WSHSY and SAAADI. CDR3 amino acids: CASSDGGGRDSYTQYF. The CDR3 DNA follows: TGCGCCAGCAGTGATGGAGGCGGGAGGGACTCATATACGCAGTATTTT.

V gene TRBV7-3 combines with J gene TRBJ1-1, with D possibly matching TRBD1 (5 bases). V lost 0 bases and J 1 base, leaving 21 bases between the germline ends. The CDR3 is 19 amino acids. Germline values: CDR1 SGHTA, CDR2 FQGTGA. Written as DNA, the CDR3 is TGTGCCAGCAGCTTAACGGGCCCTTCGGGTGGCGGGGCGAACACTGAAGCTTTCTTT. Amino acid sequence: CASSLTGPSGGGANTEAFF.

The V gene is TRBV19, the J gene TRBJ2-2; D call uncertain. There are 13 residues in the CDR3. Trimming left V 5 bases short and J 2 bases short, with 6 bases between. The germline CDR1 and CDR2 sequences are LNHDA and SQIVND (reference sequence). CDR3 sequence: CASSPLNTGELFF. DNA of the CDR3: TGTGCCAGTAGTCCCTTAAACACCGGGGAGCTGTTTTTT.

The V and J genes are TRBV5-1 and TRBJ2-1; D gene ambiguous. Deletions cut 0 bases from V and 0 bases from J, with 7 bases between. The CDR3 loop spans 15 amino acids. Germline assignment: CDR1 SGHRS and CDR2 YFSETQ. The CDR3 sequence: CASSLGWSSYNEQFF. For the CDR3, the DNA is TGCGCCAGCAGCTTGGGGTGGAGCTCCTACAATGAGCAGTTCTTC.

This chain uses TRBV29-1 with TRBJ2-7; 7 bases match TRBD1. With 5 bases clipped from V and 4 bases from J, the junction kept 11 bases outside the gene matches. This CDR3 spans 14 amino acids. Germline V gene sequence: CDR1 SQVTM, CDR2 ANQGSEA. The CDR3 DNA reads as TGCAGCGTTATCGCCCGGGACAGTGGATACGAGCAGTACTTC. This encodes CSVIARDSGYEQYF.

The V and J genes are TRBV29-1 and TRBJ2-7; no clear D. The V gene's germline CDR1 is SQVTM and CDR2 ANQGSEA. This CDR3 is 12 amino acids long. V shed 7 bases and J shed 6 bases, with 16 bases lying between them. The CDR3 DNA sequence: TGCAGCGGCCAATCCCACTATGGCGAGCAGTACTTC. Amino acid sequence: CSGQSHYGEQYF.

This sequence joins TRBV3-1 (or the pseudogene TRBV3-2) and TRBJ2-7; TRBD2 matches 7 bases. The CDR3 loop spans 15 amino acids. Germline CDR1 and CDR2: LGHDT and YNNKEL (reference sequence). Trimming took 3 bases from V and 5 from J; bases not matched to a gene: 10. The CDR3 reads CASSHAGGRDDEQYF. The CDR3 DNA reads TGTGCCAGCAGCCATGCGGGCGGGAGAGATGACGAGCAGTACTTC.

The chain recombines TRBV6-4 with TRBJ2-7; D is perhaps TRBD1 (7 bases). Per germline, CDR1 MRHNA and CDR2 SNTAGT. The CDR3 contains 16 residues. With 11 bases removed from V and 2 bases from J, the gap between germline ends came to 25 bases. CDR3 coding DNA: TGTGCCGCCCGGACTCTAGGCGGGACAGACGCCTACGAGCAGTACTTC. Translation gives CAARTLGGTDAYEQYF.

A single count supports this clone. This chain links TRBV5-1 with TRBJ1-4, with 8 bases that match TRBD1. Germline V lookup: CDR1 SGHRS, CDR2 YFSETQ. The V gene end was trimmed by 4 bases and the J gene end by 4 bases; junction bases not matched to a gene: 3. This CDR3 comprises 14 residues. DNA for the CDR3: TGCGCCAGCAGCCCGGGACAGGTTAATGAAAAACTGTTTTTT. Translated: CASSPGQVNEKLFF.

The genes are TRBV15 and TRBJ1-1; 7 positions agree with TRBD1. V lost 3 bases, J lost 4 bases, and 8 bases stayed unmatched. This CDR3 spans 15 amino acids. Germline V CDR1 and CDR2: LNHNV, YYDKDF (reference sequence). CDR3 amino acids: CATSRSTGPITEAFF. For the CDR3, the DNA is TGTGCCACCAGCAGGTCGACAGGGCCGATCACTGAAGCTTTCTTT.

V gene TRBV6-5 combines with J gene TRBJ2-1, with 10 nucleotides matching TRBD2. The CDR3 consists of 15 residues. The germline CDR1 and CDR2 sequences are MNHEY and SVGAGI. V trimming: 6 bases; J trimming: 5 bases; junction bases outside the gene matches: 7. Written as DNA, the CDR3 is TGTGCCAGCAGCAACCTAGCGGGGGCTAACAATGAGCAGTTCTTC. As protein: CASSNLAGANNEQFF.

The chain carries TRBV9 and TRBJ2-5, with a tentative D call TRBD1 (6 bases). Trimming removed 3 bases from V and 4 bases from J, with 16 bases in between. The CDR3 is 15 residues long. CDR1 is SGDLS and CDR2 is YYNGEE in the germline V gene. CDR3 bases: TGTGCCAGCAGCGCCGAGGCGGACAGCCTAGAGACCCAGTACTTC. Protein product: CASSAEADSLETQYF.

The chain joins TRBV27 to TRBJ2-7, with a weak D call TRBD2 (5 bases). Trimming cost V 2 bases and J 7 bases, with 12 bases left between them. The CDR3 contains 13 residues. Germline CDR1 reads MNHEY; CDR2 reads SMNVEV (reference sequence). The CDR3 DNA sequence: TGTGCCAGCAGTTTAGTAGCGCCGGGGGAGCAGTACTTC. Encoded protein: CASSLVAPGEQYF.

The chain has TRBV18 and TRBJ2-1; 8 bases align to TRBD2. Germline CDR1 is KGHSH and CDR2 is LQKENI. Trimming took 0 bases from V and 7 from J; bases not matched to a gene: 5. CDR3 length: 15 amino acids. CDR3 in amino acids: CASSPPVVAGNEQFF. The CDR3 region has the DNA TGTGCCAGCTCACCACCGGTTGTAGCGGGAAATGAGCAGTTCTTC.

This chain uses TRBV7-6 with TRBJ2-1, with 7 bases aligning to TRBD2. Germline CDR1 and CDR2: SGHVS and FNYEAQ. J gave up 1 base and V 1 base, and 4 bases lay outside the gene matches. CDR3 size: 16 residues. CDR3 region: CASSLGGGASYNEQFF. The DNA of the CDR3 is TGTGCCAGCAGCTTAGGCGGGGGTGCGTCCTACAATGAGCAGTTCTTC.

This chain connects TRBV6-5 to TRBJ2-7, with 13 positions matching TRBD2. Per germline, CDR1 MNHEY and CDR2 SVGAGI. This CDR3 comprises 14 residues. V was clipped by 6 bases and J by 5 bases; unmatched bases: 4. The CDR3 spells CASRQTSGRNEQYF. For the CDR3, the DNA is TGTGCCAGCAGACAGACTAGCGGGAGGAACGAGCAGTACTTC.

V is TRBV14 and J is TRBJ1-1; D ambiguous. The CDR3 extends over 13 amino acids. V shed 2 bases and J shed 8 bases, with 12 bases lying between them. Germline V gene sequence: CDR1 SGHDN, CDR2 FVKESK. The CDR3 DNA follows: TGTGCCAGCAGCCAATGGAGGGTGCAGGAAGCTTTCTTT. Residues: CASSQWRVQEAFF.

The chain recombines TRBV24-1 with TRBJ2-5, with 8 positions matching TRBD1. The CDR3 runs 15 residues. With 3 bases clipped from V and 3 bases from J, the junction kept 5 bases outside the gene matches. The V gene's germline CDR1 is KGHDR and CDR2 SFDVKD. The CDR3 sequence is CATSDAGGPEETQYF. CDR3 DNA sequence: TGTGCCACCAGTGATGCAGGGGGCCCTGAAGAGACCCAGTACTTC.

This clone was picked up a small number of times. The CDR3 loop is CAWSVRTSGGTSSYEQYF. In DNA, the CDR3 is TGTGCCTGGAGTGTTAGGACTAGCGGGGGCACGAGCTCCTACGAGCAGTACTTC. The chain is built from TRBV30 and TRBJ2-7; 13 bases fit TRBD2. Per the germline V gene, CDR1 is GTSNPN and CDR2 is SVGIG (reference sequence). The CDR3 has 18 residues. J lost 0 bases, V lost 0 bases, and 8 bases had no gene match. The full variable domain, completed using reference TRBV30 and TRBJ2-7, is SQTIHQWPATLVQPVGSPLSLECTVEGTSNPNLYWYRQAAGRGLQLLFYSVGIGQISSEVPQNLSASRPQDRQFILSSKKLLLSDSGFYLCAWSVRTSGGTSSYEQYFGPGTRLTVT.

The chain is built from TRBV28 and TRBJ1-2; a weak D match, TRBD1 (6 bases). The V end lost 4 bases, the J end lost 4 bases, and 7 bases lay between the germline ends. CDR3 length equals 12 residues. Germline CDR1 is MDHEN and CDR2 is SYDVKM. The DNA of the CDR3 is TGTGCCAGCAGTTGGGGGCTCTATGGCTACACCTTC. Protein product: CASSWGLYGYTF.

V gene TRBV6-5 combines with J gene TRBJ2-5; D not certain. CDR1 and CDR2 (germline): MNHEY, SVGAGI. The CDR3 runs 12 residues. Trimming pared 10 bases from V and 5 bases from J, leaving 14 bases between. The CDR3 region is CATRVSYETQYF. CDR3 DNA: TGTGCCACCCGGGTTTCCTACGAGACCCAGTACTTC.

The chain is built from TRBV7-9 and TRBJ2-7, with a weak D call TRBD2 (6 bases). CDR3 length: 13 residues. In germline, CDR1 is SEHNR, CDR2 FQNEAQ (reference sequence). Trimming removed 3 bases at V and 3 bases at J, with 9 bases between. The CDR3 region has the DNA TGTGCCAGCAGCTTCGGGGGAGGCTACGAGCAGTACTTC. Translated, it gives CASSFGGGYEQYF.

The chain couples TRBV5-5 to TRBJ2-2; the match to TRBD2 covers 10 bases. Germline V gene data show CDR1 as SGHKS and CDR2 as YYEKEE (reference sequence). Germline trimming cut 3 bases from V and 2 bases from J; bases unmatched to any gene: 1. This CDR3 region has 15 residues. The CDR3 loop is CASSWTSGNTGELFF. The CDR3 DNA reads TGTGCCAGCAGCTGGACTAGCGGAAACACCGGGGAGCTGTTTTTT.

This rearrangement joins TRBV9 to TRBJ2-4; TRBD1 matches 8 bases. The germline V gene has CDR1 SGDLS and CDR2 YYNGEE. The CDR3 covers 12 residues. J lost 5 bases, V lost 5 bases, and 0 bases had no gene match. The CDR3 DNA reads TGTGCCAGCAGGGGACAGGAAAACATTCAGTACTTC. Amino acid sequence: CASRGQENIQYF.

This chain links TRBV2 with TRBJ2-7, with D possibly TRBD1 on 6 matching bases. V was trimmed by 4 bases and J by 0 bases, leaving 13 bases between them. Germline V gives CDR1 SNHLY, CDR2 FYNNEI. This CDR3 spans 15 amino acids. This chain's CDR3 is CASSGGPQSSYEQYF. Written as DNA, the CDR3 is TGTGCCAGCAGTGGGGGGCCTCAAAGCTCCTACGAGCAGTACTTC.